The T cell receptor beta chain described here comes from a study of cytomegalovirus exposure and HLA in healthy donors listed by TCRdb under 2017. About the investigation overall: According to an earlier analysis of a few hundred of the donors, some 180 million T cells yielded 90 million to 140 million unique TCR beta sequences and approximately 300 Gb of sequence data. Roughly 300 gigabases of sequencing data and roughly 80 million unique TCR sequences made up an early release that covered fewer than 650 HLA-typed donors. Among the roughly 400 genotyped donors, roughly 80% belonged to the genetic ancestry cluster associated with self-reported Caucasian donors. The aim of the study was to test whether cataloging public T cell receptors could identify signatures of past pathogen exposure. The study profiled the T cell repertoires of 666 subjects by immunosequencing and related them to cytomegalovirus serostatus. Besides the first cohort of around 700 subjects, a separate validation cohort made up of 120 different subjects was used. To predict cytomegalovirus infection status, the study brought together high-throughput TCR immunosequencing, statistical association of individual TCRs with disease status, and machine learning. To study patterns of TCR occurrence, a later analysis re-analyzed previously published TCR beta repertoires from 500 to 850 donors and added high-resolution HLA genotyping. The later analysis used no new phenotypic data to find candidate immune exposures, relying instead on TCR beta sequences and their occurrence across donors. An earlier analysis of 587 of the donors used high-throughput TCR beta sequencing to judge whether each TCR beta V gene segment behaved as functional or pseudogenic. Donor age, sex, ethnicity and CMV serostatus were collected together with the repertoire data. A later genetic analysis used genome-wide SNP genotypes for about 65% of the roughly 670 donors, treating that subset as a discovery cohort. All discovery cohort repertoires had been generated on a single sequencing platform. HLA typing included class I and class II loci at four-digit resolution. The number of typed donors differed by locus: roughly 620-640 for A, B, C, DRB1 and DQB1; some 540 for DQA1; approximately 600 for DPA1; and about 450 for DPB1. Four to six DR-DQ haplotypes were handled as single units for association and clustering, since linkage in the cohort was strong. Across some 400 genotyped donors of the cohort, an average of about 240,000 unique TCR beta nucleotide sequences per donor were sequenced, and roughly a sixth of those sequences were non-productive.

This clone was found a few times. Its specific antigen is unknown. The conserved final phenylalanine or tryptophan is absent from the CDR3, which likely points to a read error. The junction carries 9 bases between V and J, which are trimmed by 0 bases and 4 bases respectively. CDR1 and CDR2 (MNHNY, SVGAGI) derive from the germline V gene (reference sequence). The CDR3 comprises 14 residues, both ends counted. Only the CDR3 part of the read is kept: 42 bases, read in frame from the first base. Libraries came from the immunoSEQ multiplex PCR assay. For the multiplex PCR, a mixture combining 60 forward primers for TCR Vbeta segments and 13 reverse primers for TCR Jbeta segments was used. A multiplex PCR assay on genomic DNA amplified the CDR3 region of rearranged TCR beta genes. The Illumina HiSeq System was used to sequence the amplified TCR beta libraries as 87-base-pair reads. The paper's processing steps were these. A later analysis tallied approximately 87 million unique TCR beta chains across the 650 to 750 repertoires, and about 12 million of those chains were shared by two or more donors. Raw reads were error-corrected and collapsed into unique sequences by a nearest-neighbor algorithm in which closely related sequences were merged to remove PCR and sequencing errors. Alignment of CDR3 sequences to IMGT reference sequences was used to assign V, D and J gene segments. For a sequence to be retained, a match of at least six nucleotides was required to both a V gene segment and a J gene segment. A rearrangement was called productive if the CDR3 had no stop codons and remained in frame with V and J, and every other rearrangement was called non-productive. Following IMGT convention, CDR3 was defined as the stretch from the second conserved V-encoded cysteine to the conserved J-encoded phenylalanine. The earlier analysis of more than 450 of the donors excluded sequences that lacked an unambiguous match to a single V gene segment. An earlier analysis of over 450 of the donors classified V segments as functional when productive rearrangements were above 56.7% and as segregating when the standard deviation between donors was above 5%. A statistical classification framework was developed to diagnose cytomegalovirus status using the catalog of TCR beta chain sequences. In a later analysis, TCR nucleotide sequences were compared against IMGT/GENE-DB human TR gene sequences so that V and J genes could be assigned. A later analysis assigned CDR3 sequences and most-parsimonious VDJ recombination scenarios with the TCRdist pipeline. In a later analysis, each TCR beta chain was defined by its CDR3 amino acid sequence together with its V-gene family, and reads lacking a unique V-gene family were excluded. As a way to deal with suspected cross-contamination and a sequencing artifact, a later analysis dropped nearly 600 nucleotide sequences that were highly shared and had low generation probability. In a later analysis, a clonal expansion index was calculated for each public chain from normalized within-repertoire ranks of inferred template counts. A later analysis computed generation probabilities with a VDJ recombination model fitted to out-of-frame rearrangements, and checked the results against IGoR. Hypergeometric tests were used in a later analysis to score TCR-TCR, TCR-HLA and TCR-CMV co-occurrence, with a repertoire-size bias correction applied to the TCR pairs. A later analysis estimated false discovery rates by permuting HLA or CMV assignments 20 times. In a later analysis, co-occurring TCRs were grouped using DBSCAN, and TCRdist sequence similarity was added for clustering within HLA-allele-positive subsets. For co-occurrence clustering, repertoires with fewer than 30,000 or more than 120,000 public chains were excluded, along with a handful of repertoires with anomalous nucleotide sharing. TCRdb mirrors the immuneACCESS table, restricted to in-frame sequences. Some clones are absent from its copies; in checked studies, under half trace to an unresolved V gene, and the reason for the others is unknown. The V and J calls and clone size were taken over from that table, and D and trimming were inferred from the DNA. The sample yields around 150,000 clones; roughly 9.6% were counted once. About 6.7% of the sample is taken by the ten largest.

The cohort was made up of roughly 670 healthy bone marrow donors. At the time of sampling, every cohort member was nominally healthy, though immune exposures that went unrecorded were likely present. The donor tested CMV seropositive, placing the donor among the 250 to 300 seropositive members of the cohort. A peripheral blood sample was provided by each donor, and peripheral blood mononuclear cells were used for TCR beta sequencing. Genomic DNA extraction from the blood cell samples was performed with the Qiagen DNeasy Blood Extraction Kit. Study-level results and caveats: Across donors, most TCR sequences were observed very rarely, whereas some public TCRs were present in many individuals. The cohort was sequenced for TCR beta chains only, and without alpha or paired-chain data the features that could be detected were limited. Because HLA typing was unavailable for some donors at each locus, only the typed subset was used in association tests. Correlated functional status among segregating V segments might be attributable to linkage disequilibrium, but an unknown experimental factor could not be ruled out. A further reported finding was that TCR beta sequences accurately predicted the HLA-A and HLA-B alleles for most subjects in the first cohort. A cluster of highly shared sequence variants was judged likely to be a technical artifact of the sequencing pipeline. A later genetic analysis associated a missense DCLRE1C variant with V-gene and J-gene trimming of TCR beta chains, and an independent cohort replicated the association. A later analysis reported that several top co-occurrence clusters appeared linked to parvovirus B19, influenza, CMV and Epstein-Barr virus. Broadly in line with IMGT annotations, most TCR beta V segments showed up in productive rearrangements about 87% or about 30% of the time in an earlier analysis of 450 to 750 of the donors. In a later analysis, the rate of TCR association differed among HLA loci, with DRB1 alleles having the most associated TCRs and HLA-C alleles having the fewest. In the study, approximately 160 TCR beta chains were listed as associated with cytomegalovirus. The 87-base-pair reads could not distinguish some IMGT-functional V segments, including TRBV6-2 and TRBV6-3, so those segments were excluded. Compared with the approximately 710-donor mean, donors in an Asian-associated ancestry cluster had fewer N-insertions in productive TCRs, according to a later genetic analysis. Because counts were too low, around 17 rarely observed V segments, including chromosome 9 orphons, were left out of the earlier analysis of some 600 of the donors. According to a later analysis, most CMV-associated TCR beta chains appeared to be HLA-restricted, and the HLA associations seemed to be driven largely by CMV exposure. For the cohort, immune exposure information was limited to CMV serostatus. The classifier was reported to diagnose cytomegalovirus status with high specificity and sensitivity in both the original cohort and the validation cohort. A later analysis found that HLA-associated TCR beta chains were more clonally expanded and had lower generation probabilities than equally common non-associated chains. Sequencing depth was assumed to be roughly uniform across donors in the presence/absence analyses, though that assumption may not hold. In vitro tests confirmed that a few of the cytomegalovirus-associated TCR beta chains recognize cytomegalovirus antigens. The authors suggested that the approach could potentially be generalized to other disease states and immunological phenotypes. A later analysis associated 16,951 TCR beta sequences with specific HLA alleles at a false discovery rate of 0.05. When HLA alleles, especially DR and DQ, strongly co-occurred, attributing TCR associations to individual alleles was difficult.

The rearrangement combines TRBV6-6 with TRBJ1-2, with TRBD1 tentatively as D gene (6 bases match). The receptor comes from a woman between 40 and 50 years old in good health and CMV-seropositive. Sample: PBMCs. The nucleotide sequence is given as TGTGCCAGCAGTTACTCGCAGGGGATCTATGGCTACACCCTC. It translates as CASSYSQGIYGYTL.